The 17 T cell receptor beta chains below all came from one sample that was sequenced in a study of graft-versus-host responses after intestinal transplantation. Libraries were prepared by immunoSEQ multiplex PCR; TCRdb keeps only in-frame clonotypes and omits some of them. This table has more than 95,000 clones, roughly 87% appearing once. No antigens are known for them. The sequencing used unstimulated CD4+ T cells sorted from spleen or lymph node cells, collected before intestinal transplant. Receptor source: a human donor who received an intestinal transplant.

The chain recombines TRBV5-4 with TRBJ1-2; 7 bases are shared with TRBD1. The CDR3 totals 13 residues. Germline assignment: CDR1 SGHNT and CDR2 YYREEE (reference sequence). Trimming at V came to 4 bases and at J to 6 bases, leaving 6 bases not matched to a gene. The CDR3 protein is CASSQITGDGYTF. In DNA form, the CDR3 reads TGTGCCAGCAGCCAAATTACAGGGGATGGCTACACCTTC.

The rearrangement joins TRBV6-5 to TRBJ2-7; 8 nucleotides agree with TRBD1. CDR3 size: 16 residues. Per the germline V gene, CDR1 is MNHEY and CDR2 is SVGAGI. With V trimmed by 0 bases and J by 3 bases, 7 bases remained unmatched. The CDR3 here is CASSYSYGTGHYEQYF. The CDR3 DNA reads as TGTGCCAGCAGTTACTCTTATGGGACAGGCCACTACGAGCAGTACTTC.

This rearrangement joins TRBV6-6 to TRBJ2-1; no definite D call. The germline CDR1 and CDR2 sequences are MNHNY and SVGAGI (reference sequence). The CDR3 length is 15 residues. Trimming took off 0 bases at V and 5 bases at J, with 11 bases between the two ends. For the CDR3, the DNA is TGTGCCAGCAGTTACTCGAGGCCGGACCACAATGAGCAGTTCTTC. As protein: CASSYSRPDHNEQFF.

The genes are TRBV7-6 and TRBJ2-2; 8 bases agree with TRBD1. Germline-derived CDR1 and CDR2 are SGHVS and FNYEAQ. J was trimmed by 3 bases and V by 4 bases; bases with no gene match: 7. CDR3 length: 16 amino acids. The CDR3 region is CASSSMTGEDTGELFF. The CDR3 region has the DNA TGTGCCAGCAGCTCCATGACAGGGGAAGACACCGGGGAGCTGTTTTTT. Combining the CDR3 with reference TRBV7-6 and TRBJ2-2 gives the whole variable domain GAGVSQSPRYKVTKRGQDVALRCDPISGHVSLYWYRQALGQGPEFLTYFNYEAQQDKSGLPNDRFSAERPEGSISTLTIQRTEQRDSAMYRCASSSMTGEDTGELFFGEGSRLTVL.

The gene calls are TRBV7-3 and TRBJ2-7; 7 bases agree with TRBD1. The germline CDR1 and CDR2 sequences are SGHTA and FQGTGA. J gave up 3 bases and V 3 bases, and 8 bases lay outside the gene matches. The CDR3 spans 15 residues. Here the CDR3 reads CASSLAQGSFYEQYF. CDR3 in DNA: TGTGCCAGCAGCTTGGCACAGGGGTCATTCTACGAGCAGTACTTC.

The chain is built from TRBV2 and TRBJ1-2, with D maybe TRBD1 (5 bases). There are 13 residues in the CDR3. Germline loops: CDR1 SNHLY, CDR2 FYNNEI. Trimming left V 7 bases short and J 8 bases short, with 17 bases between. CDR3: CASNRAQGEGYTF. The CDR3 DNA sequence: TGTGCCAGCAATAGAGCTCAGGGAGAAGGCTACACCTTC.

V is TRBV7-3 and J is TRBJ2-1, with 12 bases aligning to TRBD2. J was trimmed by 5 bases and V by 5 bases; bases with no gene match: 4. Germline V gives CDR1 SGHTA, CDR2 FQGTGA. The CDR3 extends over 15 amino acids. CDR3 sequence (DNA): TGTGCCAGCAGCCTCGGACTAGCGGGAAACAATGAGCAGTTCTTC. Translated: CASSLGLAGNNEQFF. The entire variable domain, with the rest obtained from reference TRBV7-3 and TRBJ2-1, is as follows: GAGVSQTPSNKVTEKGKYVELRCDPISGHTALYWYRQSLGQGPEFLIYFQGTGAADDSGLPNDRFFAVRPEGSVSTLKIQRTERGDSAVYLCASSLGLAGNNEQFFGPGTRLTVL.

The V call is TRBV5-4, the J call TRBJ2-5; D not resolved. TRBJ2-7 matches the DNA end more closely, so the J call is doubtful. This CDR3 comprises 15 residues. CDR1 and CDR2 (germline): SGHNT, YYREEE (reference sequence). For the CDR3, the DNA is TGTGCCAGCAGCTGGGCCAGGACGGTTTCCTACGAGCAGTACTTC. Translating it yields CASSWARTVSYEQYF.

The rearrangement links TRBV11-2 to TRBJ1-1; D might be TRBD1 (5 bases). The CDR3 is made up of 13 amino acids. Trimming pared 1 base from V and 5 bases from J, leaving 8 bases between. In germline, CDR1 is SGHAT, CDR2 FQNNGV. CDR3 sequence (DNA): TGTGCCAGCAGCTTAGTTGGGGGAACTGAAGCTTTCTTT. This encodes CASSLVGGTEAFF.

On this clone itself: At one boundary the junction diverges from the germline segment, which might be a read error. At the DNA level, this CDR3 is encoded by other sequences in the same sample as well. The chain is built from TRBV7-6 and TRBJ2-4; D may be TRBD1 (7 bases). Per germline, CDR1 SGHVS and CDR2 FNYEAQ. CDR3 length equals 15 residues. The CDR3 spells CASSLGQGGKNIQYF. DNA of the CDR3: TGTGCCAGCAGCTTAGGGCAGGGGGGCAAAAACATCCAGTACTTC.

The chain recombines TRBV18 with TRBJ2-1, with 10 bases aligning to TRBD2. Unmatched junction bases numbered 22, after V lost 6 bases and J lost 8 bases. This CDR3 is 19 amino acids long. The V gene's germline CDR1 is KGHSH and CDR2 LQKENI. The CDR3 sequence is CASSVRGRGASGRRYEQFF. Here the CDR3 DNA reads TGTGCCAGCTCCGTGAGAGGCCGAGGTGCTAGCGGGAGAAGGTATGAGCAGTTCTTC.

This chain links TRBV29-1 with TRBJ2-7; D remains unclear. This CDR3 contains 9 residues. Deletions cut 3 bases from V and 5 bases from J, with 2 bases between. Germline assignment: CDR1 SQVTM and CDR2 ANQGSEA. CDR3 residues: CSVDDEQYF. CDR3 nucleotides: TGCAGCGTTGATGACGAGCAGTACTTC.

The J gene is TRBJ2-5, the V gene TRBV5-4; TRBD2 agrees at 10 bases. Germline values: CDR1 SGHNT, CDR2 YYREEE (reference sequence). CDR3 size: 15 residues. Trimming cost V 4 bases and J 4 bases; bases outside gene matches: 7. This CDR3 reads CASSKAGGVGETQYF. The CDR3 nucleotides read TGTGCCAGCAGCAAAGCGGGGGGGGTGGGAGAGACCCAGTACTTC.

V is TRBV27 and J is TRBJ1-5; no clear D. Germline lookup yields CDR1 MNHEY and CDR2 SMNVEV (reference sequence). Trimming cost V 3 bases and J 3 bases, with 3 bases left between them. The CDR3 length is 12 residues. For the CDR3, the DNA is TGTGCCAGCAGTTTTATCAATCAGCCCCAGCATTTT. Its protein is CASSFINQPQHF.

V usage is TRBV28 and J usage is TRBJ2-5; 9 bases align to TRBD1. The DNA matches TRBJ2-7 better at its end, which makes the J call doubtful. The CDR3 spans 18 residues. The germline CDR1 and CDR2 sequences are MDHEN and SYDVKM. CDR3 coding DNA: TGTGCCAGCCTAGGTCTGGGACAGGGAAAAGTGAGCTCCTACGAGCAGTACTTC. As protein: CASLGLGQGKVSSYEQYF.

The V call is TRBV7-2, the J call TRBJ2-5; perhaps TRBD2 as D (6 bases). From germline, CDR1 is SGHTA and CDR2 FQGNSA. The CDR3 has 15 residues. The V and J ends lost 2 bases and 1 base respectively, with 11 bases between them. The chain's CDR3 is CASSLFTGVQETQYF. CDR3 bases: TGTGCCAGCAGCTTATTTACGGGAGTCCAAGAGACCCAGTACTTC.

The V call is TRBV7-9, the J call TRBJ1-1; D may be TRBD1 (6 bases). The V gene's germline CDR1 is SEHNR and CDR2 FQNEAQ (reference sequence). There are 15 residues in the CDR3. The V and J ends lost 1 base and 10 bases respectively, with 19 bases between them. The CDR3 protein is CASSLGGGGHDSAFF. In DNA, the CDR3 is TGTGCCAGCAGCTTAGGGGGAGGGGGACATGATTCAGCTTTCTTT.